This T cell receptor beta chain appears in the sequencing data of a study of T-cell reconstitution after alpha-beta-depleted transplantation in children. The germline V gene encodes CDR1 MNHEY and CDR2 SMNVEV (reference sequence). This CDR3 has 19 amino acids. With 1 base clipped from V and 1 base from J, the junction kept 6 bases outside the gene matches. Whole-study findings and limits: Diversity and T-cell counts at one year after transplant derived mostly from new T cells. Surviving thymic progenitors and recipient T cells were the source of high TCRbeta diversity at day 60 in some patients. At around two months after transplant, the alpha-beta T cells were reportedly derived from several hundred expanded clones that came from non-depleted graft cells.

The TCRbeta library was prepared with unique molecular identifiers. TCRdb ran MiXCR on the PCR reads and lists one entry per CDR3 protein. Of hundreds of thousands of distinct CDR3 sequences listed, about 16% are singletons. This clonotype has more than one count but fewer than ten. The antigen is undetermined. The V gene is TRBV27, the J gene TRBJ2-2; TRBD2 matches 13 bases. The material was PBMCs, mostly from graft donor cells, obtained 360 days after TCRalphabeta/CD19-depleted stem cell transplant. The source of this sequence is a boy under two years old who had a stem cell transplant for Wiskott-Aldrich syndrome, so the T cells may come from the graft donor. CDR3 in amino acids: CASSLFGLAGAGNTGELFF. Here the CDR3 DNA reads TGTGCCAGCAGTTTATTCGGACTAGCGGGGGCAGGGAACACCGGGGAGCTGTTTTTT.